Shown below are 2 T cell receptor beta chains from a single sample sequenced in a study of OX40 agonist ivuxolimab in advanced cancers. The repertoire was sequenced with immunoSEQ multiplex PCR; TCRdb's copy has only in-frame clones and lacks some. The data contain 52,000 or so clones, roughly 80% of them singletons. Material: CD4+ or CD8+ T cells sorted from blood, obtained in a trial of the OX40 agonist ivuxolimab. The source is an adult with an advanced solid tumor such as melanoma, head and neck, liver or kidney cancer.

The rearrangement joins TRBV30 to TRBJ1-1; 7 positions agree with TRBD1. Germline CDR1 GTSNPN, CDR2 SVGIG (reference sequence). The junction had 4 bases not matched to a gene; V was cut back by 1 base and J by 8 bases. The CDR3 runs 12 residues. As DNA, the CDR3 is TGTGCCTGGAGTGCCGACAGGGAGGAAGCTTTCTTT. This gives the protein CAWSADREEAFF.

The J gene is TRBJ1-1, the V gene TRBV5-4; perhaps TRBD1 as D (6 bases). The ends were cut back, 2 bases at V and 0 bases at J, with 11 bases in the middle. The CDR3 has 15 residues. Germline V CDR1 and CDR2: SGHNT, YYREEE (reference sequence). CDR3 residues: CASSLNRVMNTEAFF. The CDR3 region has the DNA TGTGCCAGCAGCTTAAACAGGGTCATGAACACTGAAGCTTTCTTT.